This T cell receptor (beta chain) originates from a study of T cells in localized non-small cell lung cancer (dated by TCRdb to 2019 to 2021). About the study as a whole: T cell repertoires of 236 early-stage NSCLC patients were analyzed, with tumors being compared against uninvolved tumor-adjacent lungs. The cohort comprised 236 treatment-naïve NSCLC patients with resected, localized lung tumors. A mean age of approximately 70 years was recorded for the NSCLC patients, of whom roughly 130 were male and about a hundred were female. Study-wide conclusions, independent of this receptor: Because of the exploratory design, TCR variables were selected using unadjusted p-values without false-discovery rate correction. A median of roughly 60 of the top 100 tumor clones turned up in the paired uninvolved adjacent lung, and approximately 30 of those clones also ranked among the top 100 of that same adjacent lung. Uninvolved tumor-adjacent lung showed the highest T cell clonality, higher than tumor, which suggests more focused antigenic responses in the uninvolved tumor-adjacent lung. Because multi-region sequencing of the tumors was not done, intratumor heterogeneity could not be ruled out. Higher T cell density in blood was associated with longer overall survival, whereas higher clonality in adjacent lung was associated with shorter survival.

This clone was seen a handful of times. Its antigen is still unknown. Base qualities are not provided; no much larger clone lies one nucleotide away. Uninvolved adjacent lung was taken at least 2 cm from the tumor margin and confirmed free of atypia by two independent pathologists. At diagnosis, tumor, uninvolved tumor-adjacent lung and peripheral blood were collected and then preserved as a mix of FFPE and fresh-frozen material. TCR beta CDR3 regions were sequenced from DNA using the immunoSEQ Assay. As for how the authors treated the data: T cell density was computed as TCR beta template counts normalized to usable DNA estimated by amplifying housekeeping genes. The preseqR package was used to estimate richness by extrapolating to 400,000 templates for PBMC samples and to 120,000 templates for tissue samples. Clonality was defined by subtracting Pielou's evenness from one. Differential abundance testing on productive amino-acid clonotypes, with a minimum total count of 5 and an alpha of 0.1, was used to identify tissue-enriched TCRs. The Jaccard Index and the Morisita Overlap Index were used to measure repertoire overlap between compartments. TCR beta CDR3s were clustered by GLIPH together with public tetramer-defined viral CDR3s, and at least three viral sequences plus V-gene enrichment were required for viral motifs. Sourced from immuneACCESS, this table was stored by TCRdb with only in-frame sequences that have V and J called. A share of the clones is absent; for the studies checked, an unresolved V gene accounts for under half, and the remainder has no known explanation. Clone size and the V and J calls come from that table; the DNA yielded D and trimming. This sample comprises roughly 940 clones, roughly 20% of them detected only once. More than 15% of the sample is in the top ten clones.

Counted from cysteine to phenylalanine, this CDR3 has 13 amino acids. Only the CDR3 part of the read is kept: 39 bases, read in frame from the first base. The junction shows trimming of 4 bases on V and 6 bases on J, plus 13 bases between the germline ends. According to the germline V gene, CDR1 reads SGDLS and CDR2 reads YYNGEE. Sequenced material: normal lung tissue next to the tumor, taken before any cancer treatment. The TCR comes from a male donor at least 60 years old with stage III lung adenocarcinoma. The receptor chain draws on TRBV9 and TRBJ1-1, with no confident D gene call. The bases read TGTGCCAGCAGCCCTAGGACCCTATCTGAAGCTTTCTTT. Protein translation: CASSPRTLSEAFF. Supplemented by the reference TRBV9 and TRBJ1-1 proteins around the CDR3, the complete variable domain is DSGVTQTPKHLITATGQRVTLRCSPRSGDLSVYWYQQSLDQGLQFLIQYYNGEERAKGNILERFSAQQFPDLHSELNLSSLELGDSALYFCASSPRTLSEAFFGQGTRLTVV.